The clone carrying this TCR beta chain was recorded once. Assay used: immunoSEQ multiplex PCR; TCRdb lists only in-frame clones, some missing. The top ten clones hold approximately 0.3% of a sample with 84,000 or so clones, approximately 91% of them seen once. The CDR3 contains 13 residues. Deletions cut 1 base from V and 6 bases from J, with 10 bases between. The germline V gene has CDR1 SGHVS and CDR2 FQNEAQ. This record comes from a study of OX40 agonist ivuxolimab in advanced cancers. This receptor was identified in an adult with an advanced solid tumor such as melanoma, head and neck, liver or kidney cancer. The genes are TRBV7-8 and TRBJ2-7, with a possible D match to TRBD1 (5 bases). Here the sequenced sample was CD4+ or CD8+ T cells sorted from blood, taken in a trial of the OX40 agonist ivuxolimab. The DNA of the CDR3 is TGTGCCAGCAGCTTAGTAGTGGGGCGCGAGCAGTACTTC. This translates into CASSLVVGREQYF.